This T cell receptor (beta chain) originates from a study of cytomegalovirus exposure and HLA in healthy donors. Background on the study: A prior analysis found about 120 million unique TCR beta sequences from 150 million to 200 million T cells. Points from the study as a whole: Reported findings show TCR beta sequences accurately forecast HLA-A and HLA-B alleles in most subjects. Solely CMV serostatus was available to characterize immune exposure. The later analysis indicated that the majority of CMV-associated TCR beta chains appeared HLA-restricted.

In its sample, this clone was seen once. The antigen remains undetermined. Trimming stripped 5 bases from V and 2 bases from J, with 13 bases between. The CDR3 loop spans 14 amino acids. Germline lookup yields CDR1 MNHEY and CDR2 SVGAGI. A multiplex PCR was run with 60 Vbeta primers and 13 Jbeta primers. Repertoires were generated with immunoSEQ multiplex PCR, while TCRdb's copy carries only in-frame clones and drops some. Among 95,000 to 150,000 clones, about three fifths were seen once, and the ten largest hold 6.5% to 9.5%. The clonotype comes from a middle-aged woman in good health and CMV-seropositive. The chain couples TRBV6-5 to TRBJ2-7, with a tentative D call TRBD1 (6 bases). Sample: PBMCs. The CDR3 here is CASSRQEFPYEQYF. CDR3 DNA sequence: TGTGCCAGCAGTCGACAGGAGTTTCCCTACGAGCAGTACTTC.